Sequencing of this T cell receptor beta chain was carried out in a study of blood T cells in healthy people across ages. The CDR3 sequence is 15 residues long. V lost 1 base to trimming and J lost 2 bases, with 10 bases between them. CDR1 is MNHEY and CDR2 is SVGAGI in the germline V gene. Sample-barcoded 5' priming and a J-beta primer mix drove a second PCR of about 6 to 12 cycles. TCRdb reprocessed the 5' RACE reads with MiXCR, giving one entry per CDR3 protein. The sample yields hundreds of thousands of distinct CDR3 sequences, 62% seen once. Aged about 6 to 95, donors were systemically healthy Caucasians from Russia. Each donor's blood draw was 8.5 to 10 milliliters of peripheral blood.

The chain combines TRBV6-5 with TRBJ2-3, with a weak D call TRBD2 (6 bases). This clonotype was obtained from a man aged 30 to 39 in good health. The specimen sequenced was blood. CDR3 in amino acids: CASSYLAGFTDTQYF. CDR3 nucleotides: TGTGCCAGCAGTTACTTGGCGGGGTTCACAGATACGCAGTATTTT.